The T cell receptor (beta chain) under discussion was sequenced for a study of T cells in Graves' hyperthyroidism and ophthalmopathy. On this clonotype itself: Its matching antigen is unknown.

Overall study results and limits: A median roughly six months before onset, the model predicted ophthalmopathy. Clonotypes that were expanded in thyroid above 0.001 mostly appeared in blood too.

Amplified TCR beta CDR3 regions derived from RNA transcripts. A first-round RT-PCR of the TCR CDR3 used the HTBI primer set. TCRdb fed the multiplex PCR reads into MiXCR, producing one record per CDR3 protein. The sample holds a few hundred thousand distinct CDR3 sequences, 21% seen once. Sequenced sample: blood. The source of this sequence is a woman aged 45-65 years with Graves' hyperthyroidism.

The CDR3: CASSEGLGTVPSYEQYF. The DNA for the CDR3 is TGTGCCAGCAGTGAAGGTTTGGGAACAGTTCCCTCCTACGAGCAGTACTTC. The rearrangement links TRBV6-1 to TRBJ2-7, with unresolved D. Between the trimmed V and J ends, which lost 1 base and 0 bases, there was a span of 16 bases. Per the germline V gene, CDR1 is MNHNS and CDR2 is SASEGT. The CDR3 has 17 residues.